Detailed here is one T cell receptor beta chain. Its recognized antigen is unknown. There are no base qualities to consult, and no much larger clone falls within one base. This sample is drawn from a study of PD-L1 blockade in urothelial cancer (dated by TCRdb to 2017 to 2019). As for the study more broadly: All patients started therapy at some point between 2014 and 2016 and received atezolizumab 1,200 mg intravenously every 3 weeks. About nine tenths of the roughly 29 patients were males with bladder-origin urothelial cancer, and about 60% of the roughly 30 reported a prior smoking history. Patients had an ECOG performance status of 0 or 1 and had received between 0 and 3 prior chemotherapy regimens. Blood samples were analyzed at two time points: 3 weeks after treatment start (second dose) and 6 weeks after treatment start. Blood samples gave a median of about 130,000 T cells and some 83,000 unique TCRs, with a median clonality of around 0.074. The study was an exploratory multi-omic analysis of somatic, immune and clinical correlates of response to PD-L1 blockade with atezolizumab in urothelial cancer. Pretreatment tumor samples, along with matched peripheral blood collected serially before and after atezolizumab treatment, underwent TCR sequencing. Durable clinical benefit meant progression-free survival longer than 6 months, and TCR features were also tested against progression-free and overall survival. In the same patients, whole exome sequencing and RNA sequencing of pretreatment tumors were performed in addition to TCR sequencing. Durable clinical benefit was achieved by nine patients but not by the remaining 20. Pretreatment blood TCR-seq was available for about 27 patients, at least one posttreatment blood collection was obtained for some 25 patients, and tumor TCR-seq was available for some 25 patients. The paper's findings and limits, for the study overall: Small sample size (n of about 30) and many exploratory analyses mean the results are intended to be hypothesis-generating. Greater expansion of tumor-associated TCR clones in peripheral blood 3 weeks after the start of treatment was observed in patients with durable benefit (n ≈ 22, p = 0.022). Improved progression-free and overall survival was associated with having pretreatment peripheral blood TCR clonality below the median.

Each PCR received spiked-in synthetic TCR analog templates so that absolute template abundance could be estimated from read counts. TCRbeta CDR3 regions were amplified from genomic DNA with bias-controlled V and J gene primers using the immunoSEQ assay. Sequencing of rearranged TCRbeta segments was done at approximately 20X coverage. Per the authors' processing: Clustering was used to correct sequencing errors, and CDR3s were annotated against IMGT so that V, D and J genes could be assigned. Out-of-frame and stop-codon sequences were excluded, and only productive TCRbeta rearrangements were used in downstream analyses. To compute clonality, Shannon entropy was normalized by the log of the number of unique productive sequences and then subtracted from one. Fisher's exact test with Benjamini-Hochberg correction, using a cutoff of adjusted p below 0.01, was how clones that differed between time points or between blood and tumor were identified. TCRdb re-hosts the immuneACCESS table, in-frame sequences only. Its copies lack some clones; in the studies checked, an unresolved V gene accounts for under half of them, and the cause for the rest is not known. V and J calls and clone size are given by that table; D and trimming were obtained from the DNA. Here the sample has 25,000 to 30,000 clones; around 87% occur a single time. The ten largest make up around 3.2% of the sample.

The cohort comprised more than 25 patients with locally advanced or metastatic urothelial carcinoma treated at Memorial Sloan Kettering on a trial protocol. Peripheral blood mononuclear cells were collected from each patient pretreatment and during treatment, giving between 1 and 8 total time points per patient. The Qiagen DNeasy Blood extraction kit was used to purify genomic DNA from total PBMCs and from tumor samples. PBMCs were collected pretreatment and during treatment and were isolated and stored as previously described. For this chain, trimming is 2 bases at the V end and 3 bases at the J end, and the number of junction bases without a gene match is 0. The CDR3 numbers 13 residues from cysteine through phenylalanine. CDR3 DNA is the only sequence kept; it has 39 bases, read in frame from the first base. Per the germline V gene, MNHEY is the CDR1 and SVGAGI is the CDR2.

This specimen was PBMCs, taken around atezolizumab (anti-PD-L1) treatment. This receptor was obtained from a man aged 50-59 years with urothelial cancer. In this chain, TRBV6-5 is recombined with TRBJ2-7; TRBD2 lines up with 8 middle nucleotides. The CDR3 region: CASSYAGGYEQYF. The DNA is as follows: TGTGCCAGCAGTTACGCGGGGGGCTACGAGCAGTACTTC.